This T cell receptor (beta chain) was found in a study of blood T cell repertoires in COVID-19. This CDR3 is 14 amino acids long. CDR1 and CDR2 (germline): SNHLY, FYNNEI. V lost 4 bases and J 5 bases, leaving 14 bases between the germline ends. Profiled with immunoSEQ multiplex PCR; TCRdb holds only in-frame clones, not every one. The sample holds roughly 230,000 clones; 83% are singletons and the top ten take more than 5%. The chain is built from TRBV2 and TRBJ1-1, with D perhaps TRBD1 (5 bases). The TCR sequence derives from a human donor in a cohort sampled during active COVID-19. Material: peripheral blood. The CDR3 DNA reads TGTGCCAGCAGTGGATCTTGGGGGGAAACTGAAGCTTTCTTT. Its translation is CASSGSWGETEAFF.